This T cell receptor beta chain was recorded in a study of cytomegalovirus exposure and HLA in healthy donors. Overall study: An early release of data contained about 85 million unique TCRs, which came from HLA-typed donors.

The CDR3 spans 16 residues. Germline V gives CDR1 LNHDA, CDR2 SQIVND (reference sequence). The V end was cut by 5 bases, the J end by 1 base, with 17 bases between. This clone was detected once. No antigen is known for it. Study-wide results and caveats: The study listed 164 cytomegalovirus-associated TCR beta chains.

The PCR employed 60 Vbeta primers together with 13 Jbeta primers. The table came from immunoSEQ multiplex PCR; TCRdb's copy has only in-frame clones and leaves some out. Among about 120,000 clones listed, about 80% were seen once. The J gene is TRBJ1-1, the V gene TRBV19, with D tentatively TRBD1 (6 bases). The TCR sequence derives from a female donor in good health and CMV-seropositive. Sequencing was performed on PBMCs. The CDR3 sequence: CASSPQVVGANTEAFF. The CDR3 region has the DNA TGTGCCAGTAGTCCCCAAGTTGTGGGGGCGAACACTGAAGCTTTCTTT. Full variable domain (outside the CDR3, taken from reference TRBV19 and TRBJ1-1): DGGITQSPKYLFRKEGQNVTLSCEQNLNHDAMYWYRQDPGQGLRLIYYSQIVNDFQKGDIAEGYSVSREKKESFPLTVTSAQKNPTAFYLCASSPQVVGANTEAFFGQGTRLTVV.